The 18 T cell receptor beta chains reported below all come from one sample, sequenced in a study of identical twins. TCRdb used MiXCR to reprocess the 5' RACE reads, holding one entry per CDR3 protein. The sample lists 350,000 to 450,000 distinct CDR3 sequences; around 18% were seen once. Material: naive T cells sorted from blood. These receptor sequences come from a man between 50 and 59 years old in good health.

This clonotype turned up a few times. The J gene is TRBJ2-2, the V gene TRBV4-1, with 8 bases lining up with TRBD1. The CDR3 is 16 amino acids. With 1 base clipped from V and 4 bases from J, the junction kept 5 bases outside the gene matches. CDR1 and CDR2 from the germline V gene are MGHRA and YSYEKL. In DNA form, the CDR3 reads TGCGCCAGCAGCCAAGCCCAGGGGGCTGCCACCGGGGAGCTGTTTTTT. Encoded protein: CASSQAQGAATGELFF.

This clonotype was seen a handful of times. This sequence joins TRBV12-3 or TRBV12-4 and TRBJ2-7; unclear D gene. The CDR3 length is 13 residues. V lost 1 base and J lost 6, with 10 bases in between. The CDR3 nucleotides are TGTGCCAGCAGTTTAGTTAGCTCGGGCGAGCAGTACTTC. Translated, it gives CASSLVSSGEQYF.

This clonotype was seen ten or more times. The V gene is TRBV5-1, the J gene TRBJ2-7; the D is unclear. Trimming removed 2 bases at V and 1 base at J, with 13 bases between. CDR1 and CDR2 (germline): SGHRS, YFSETQ. The CDR3 is made up of 15 amino acids. CDR3 sequence: CASSLNSGRSYEQYF. The CDR3 nucleotides are TGCGCCAGCAGCTTAAACTCGGGCCGATCCTACGAGCAGTACTTC.

There are many counts of this clonotype. The chain recombines TRBV5-1 with TRBJ2-1; the match to TRBD1 covers 8 bases. This CDR3 comprises 14 residues. Germline trimming cut 4 bases from V and 4 bases from J; bases unmatched to any gene: 4. Germline loops: CDR1 SGHRS, CDR2 YFSETQ. DNA for the CDR3: TGCGCCAGCAGCATAGGACAGGGTTACAATGAGCAGTTCTTC. Its translation is CASSIGQGYNEQFF.

The chain couples TRBV15 to TRBJ2-7, with 8 bases identical to TRBD1. This CDR3 spans 13 amino acids. The J segment lost 7 bases and the V segment lost 5 bases, leaving 7 bases of the junction unmatched. The germline V gene has CDR1 LNHNV and CDR2 YYDKDF (reference sequence). The DNA for the CDR3 is TGTGCCACCAGCCTCGACAGGGGCCGGGAGCAGTACTTC. As protein: CATSLDRGREQYF. The complete variable domain, with remaining parts taken from reference TRBV15 and TRBJ2-7, reads DAMVIQNPRYQVTQFGKPVTLSCSQTLNHNVMYWYQQKSSQAPKLLFHYYDKDFNNEADTPDNFQSRRPNTSFCFLDIRSPGLGDTAMYLCATSLDRGREQYFGPGTRLTVT.

V usage is TRBV18 and J usage is TRBJ2-7; D is unclear. The germline gives CDR1 KGHSH, CDR2 LQKENI. CDR3 length: 14 amino acids. V was shortened by 6 bases and J by 2 bases, with 14 bases between the two germline ends. This chain's CDR3 is CASSQPLRPYEQYF. CDR3 coding DNA: TGTGCCAGCTCCCAACCCCTAAGACCCTACGAGCAGTACTTC.

CDR3 loop: CASARDTDTQYF. DNA of the CDR3: TGTGCCAGCGCACGCGACACAGATACGCAGTATTTT. The gene calls are TRBV2 and TRBJ2-3; D ambiguous. Trimming removed 8 bases from V and 2 bases from J, with 8 bases in between. Germline assignment: CDR1 SNHLY and CDR2 FYNNEI. The CDR3 totals 12 residues. Complete variable domain (other parts from reference TRBV2 and TRBJ2-3): EPEVTQTPSHQVTQMGQEVILRCVPISNHLYFYWYRQILGQKVEFLVSFYNNEISEKSEIFDDQFSVERPDGSNFTLKIRSTKLEDSAMYFCASARDTDTQYFGPGTRLTVL.

Only a few counts were recorded for this clonotype. The chain employs TRBV5-1 and TRBJ2-1; 8 bases map to TRBD2. CDR1 SGHRS and CDR2 YFSETQ come from the germline V gene. This CDR3 is 15 amino acids long. The V and J ends lost 2 bases and 8 bases, in that order; junction bases with no gene match: 9. The CDR3 is CASSLSGSTLDEQFF. CDR3 bases: TGCGCCAGCAGCTTAAGCGGGAGCACATTAGATGAGCAGTTCTTC.

This chain links TRBV15 with TRBJ2-3; no definite D call. Germline CDR1 and CDR2: LNHNV and YYDKDF (reference sequence). This CDR3 has 13 residues. The germline V and J ends were trimmed by 8 bases and 4 bases, with 13 bases remaining between them. The CDR3 DNA is TGTGCCACCGCGAGACCGGGTGCAGATACGCAGTATTTT. Amino acid sequence: CATARPGADTQYF.

J is TRBJ2-1 and V is TRBV15; TRBD2 matches at 9 bases. The germline V gene encodes CDR1 LNHNV and CDR2 YYDKDF (reference sequence). The CDR3 has 20 residues. Germline trimming cut 3 bases from V and 8 bases from J; bases unmatched to any gene: 23. The chain's CDR3 is CATSRTNRLAVPSAAYEQFF. The CDR3, as DNA: TGTGCCACCAGCAGGACTAATCGACTAGCGGTACCCTCGGCTGCTTATGAGCAGTTCTTC.

This clonotype was counted between two and nine times. CDR3 protein: CASSSWQANSPLHF. CDR3 nucleotides: TGTGCCAGCAGCTCGTGGCAGGCGAATTCACCCCTCCACTTT. The rearrangement uses TRBV7-8 and TRBJ1-6; D is ambiguous. This CDR3 has 14 residues. V was pared by 4 bases and J by 7 bases, with 11 bases between. Germline CDR1 is SGHVS and CDR2 is FQNEAQ.

Details on this clonotype: The junction does not match germline at one end; this may be a read error. This rearrangement joins TRBV12-3 or TRBV12-4 to TRBJ2-2; no firm D call. The CDR3 runs 13 residues. CDR3 in DNA: TGTGCCAGAAGTTCAGGGAACACCGGGGAGCTGTTTTTT. This encodes CARSSGNTGELFF.

This clonotype occurred many times. The V gene is TRBV28, the J gene TRBJ2-2; no firm D call. The CDR3 totals 11 residues. Germline values: CDR1 MDHEN, CDR2 SYDVKM. The ends were cut back, 6 bases at V and 7 bases at J, with 6 bases in the middle. CDR3 DNA: TGTGCCAGCAGCCCTGGCGGGGAGCTGTTTTTT. Protein: CASSPGGELFF.

There are a few counts of this clonotype. The rearrangement joins TRBV4-1 to TRBJ2-6; no firm D call. CDR3 size: 17 residues. Germline V gives CDR1 MGHRA, CDR2 YSYEKL. The germline V and J ends were trimmed by 0 bases and 4 bases, with 13 bases remaining between them. CDR3 loop: CASSQDTAAQGANVLTF. The CDR3 nucleotides are TGCGCCAGCAGCCAAGATACGGCAGCCCAAGGGGCCAACGTCCTGACTTTC.

There are a few counts of this clonotype. This chain links TRBV6-2 or TRBV6-3 with TRBJ1-2, with D uncertain. Germline V CDR1 and CDR2: MNHEY, SVGEGT. The CDR3 totals 14 residues. Trimming removed 2 bases from V and 1 base from J, with 8 bases in between. Here the CDR3 reads CASSYARYNYGYTF. CDR3 coding DNA: TGTGCCAGCAGTTACGCGAGATATAACTATGGCTACACCTTC.

This clonotype was recorded at least ten times. The V gene is TRBV4-3, the J gene TRBJ1-6, with 9 bases that match TRBD1. CDR1 and CDR2 (germline): LGHNA, YSLEER. This CDR3 region has 15 residues. Losses at the gene ends were 6 bases for V and 4 bases for J; bases not matched to a gene: 4. The CDR3 coding sequence is TGCGCCAGCAGTGAGGACAGGGGATATAATTCACCCCTCCACTTT. It specifies CASSEDRGYNSPLHF.

This clonotype appeared a few times. The chain has TRBV7-3 and TRBJ2-1; possible D gene TRBD2, 6 bases. Per the germline V gene, CDR1 is SGHTA and CDR2 is FQGTGA. The length of the CDR3 is 16 residues. V was shortened by 2 bases and J by 0 bases, with 11 bases between the two germline ends. CDR3 amino acids: CASSLVAANSYNEQFF. CDR3 sequence (DNA): TGTGCCAGCAGCTTAGTAGCGGCCAACTCCTACAATGAGCAGTTCTTC.

This chain connects TRBV5-1 to TRBJ1-6, with a tentative D call TRBD1 (5 bases). V was pared by 6 bases and J by 7 bases, with 17 bases between. The CDR3 spans 15 residues. Germline values: CDR1 SGHRS, CDR2 YFSETQ. The CDR3 DNA reads TGCGCCAGCACCCTGGGGGGTGAACGGAATTCACCCCTCCACTTT. Its protein is CASTLGGERNSPLHF. Full variable domain (outside the CDR3, taken from reference TRBV5-1 and TRBJ1-6): KAGVTQTPRYLIKTRGQQVTLSCSPISGHRSVSWYQQTPGQGLQFLFEYFSETQRNKGNFPGRFSGRQFSNSRSEMNVSTLELGDSALYLCASTLGGERNSPLHFGNGTRLTVT.